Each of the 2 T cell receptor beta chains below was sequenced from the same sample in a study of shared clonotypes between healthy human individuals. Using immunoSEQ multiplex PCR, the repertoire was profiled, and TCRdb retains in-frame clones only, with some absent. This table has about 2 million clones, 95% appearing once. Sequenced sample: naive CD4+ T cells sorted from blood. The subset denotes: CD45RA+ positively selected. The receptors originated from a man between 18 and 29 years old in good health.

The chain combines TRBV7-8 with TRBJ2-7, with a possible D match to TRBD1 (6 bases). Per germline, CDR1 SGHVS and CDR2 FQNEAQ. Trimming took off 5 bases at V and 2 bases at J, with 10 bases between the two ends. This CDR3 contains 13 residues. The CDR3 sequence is CASSQRTAYEQYF. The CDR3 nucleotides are TGTGCCAGCAGCCAGAGGACAGCCTACGAGCAGTACTTC.

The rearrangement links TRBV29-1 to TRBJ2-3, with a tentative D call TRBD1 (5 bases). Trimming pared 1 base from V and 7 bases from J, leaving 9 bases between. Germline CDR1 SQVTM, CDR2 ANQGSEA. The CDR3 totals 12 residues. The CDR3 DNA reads TGCAGCGTTGAAGGAACAGGTTATACGCAGTATTTT. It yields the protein CSVEGTGYTQYF.